A single sample is the source of the 27 T cell receptor beta chains below, sequenced in a study of immune evolution from preneoplasia to lung adenocarcinoma. Assay used: immunoSEQ multiplex PCR; TCRdb lists only in-frame clones, some missing. Of about 6,600 clones in the sample, 77% are singletons; the top ten hold 6% to 8%. Sequenced input: FFPE lung adenocarcinoma in situ tissue. Receptor source: a person aged 60-79 years with lung adenocarcinoma.

This sequence joins TRBV6-1 and TRBJ1-5; 7 nucleotides align to TRBD1. Germline assignment: CDR1 MNHNS and CDR2 SASEGT. This CDR3 region has 15 residues. V shed 9 bases and J 4 bases; nucleotides not matched to a gene: 12. The CDR3 nucleotides read TGTGCCAGTAAGAGGGGACAGAATCTTAATCAGCCCCAGCATTTT. Protein product: CASKRGQNLNQPQHF.

The chain uses TRBV11-3 and TRBJ2-1, with D unclear. The CDR3 has 14 residues. Germline CDR1 is SGHNT and CDR2 is YENEEA. Trimming removed 5 bases from V and 1 base from J, with 9 bases in between. The CDR3 loop is CASSISGSYNEQFF. In DNA form, the CDR3 reads TGTGCCAGCAGCATAAGTGGGTCCTACAATGAGCAGTTCTTC.

The rearrangement joins TRBV11-2 to TRBJ2-7; TRBD1 or TRBD2 may be the D gene (5 bases each). CDR1 is SGHAT and CDR2 is FQNNGV in the germline V gene. V was trimmed by 5 bases and J by 3 bases, leaving 20 bases between them. This CDR3 spans 16 amino acids. The CDR3: CASSRPPTRGLYEQYF. CDR3 coding DNA: TGTGCCAGCAGCCGACCCCCGACCCGGGGCCTCTACGAGCAGTACTTC.

This clone has just one count. CDR3 bases: TGTGCCAGCAGTACTAGCGGGGGGAACTCGAACACCGGGGAGCTGTTTTTT. Translation: CASSTSGGNSNTGELFF. The chain employs TRBV2 and TRBJ2-2; 12 bases align to TRBD2. Germline V gene lookup returns CDR1 SNHLY and CDR2 FYNNEI. CDR3 length equals 17 residues. V gave up 5 bases and J gave up 0 bases; unmatched junction bases: 4.

This chain joins TRBV19 and TRBJ1-3; D gene unclear. V was pared by 4 bases and J by 0 bases, with 7 bases between. In germline, CDR1 is LNHDA, CDR2 SQIVND (reference sequence). The CDR3 covers 14 residues. CDR3 amino acids: CASSTGVSGNTIYF. DNA for the CDR3: TGTGCCAGTAGTACCGGAGTCTCTGGAAACACCATATATTTT.

The chain is built from TRBV5-1 and TRBJ1-6; tentative D call: TRBD1 (5 bases). This CDR3 is built from 16 residues. The germline V and J ends were trimmed by 3 bases and 9 bases, with 19 bases remaining between them. Germline V lookup: CDR1 SGHRS, CDR2 YFSETQ. CDR3 coding DNA: TGCGCCAGCAGCTCCCGGGAGGGGACGGGGCGTTCACCCCTCCACTTT. Protein product: CASSSREGTGRSPLHF. The entire variable domain, with the rest obtained from reference TRBV5-1 and TRBJ1-6, is as follows: KAGVTQTPRYLIKTRGQQVTLSCSPISGHRSVSWYQQTPGQGLQFLFEYFSETQRNKGNFPGRFSGRQFSNSRSEMNVSTLELGDSALYLCASSSREGTGRSPLHFGNGTRLTVT.

The CDR3: CASSQQKGNRVYEQYF. The CDR3 DNA reads TGTGCCAGCAGCCAACAAAAAGGGAACAGGGTCTACGAGCAGTACTTC. The V and J genes are TRBV14 and TRBJ2-7; possible D gene TRBD1, 6 bases. Trimming pared 2 bases from V and 3 bases from J, leaving 17 bases between. Germline V gene sequence: CDR1 SGHDN, CDR2 FVKESK. The CDR3 is 16 amino acids.

This clone was seen more than once but under ten times. V usage is TRBV7-8 and J usage is TRBJ2-3, with unresolved D. V dropped 0 bases and J dropped 0 bases, with 16 bases sitting between them. The germline CDR1 and CDR2 sequences are SGHVS and FQNEAQ. The CDR3 covers 18 residues. The CDR3 DNA follows: TGTGCCAGCAGCTTAGCAAAAACAGTGAGAACTAGCACAGATACGCAGTATTTT. It specifies CASSLAKTVRTSTDTQYF.

This clone was seen a handful of times. The chain is built from TRBV6-1 and TRBJ1-6, with 8 bases aligning to TRBD1. Germline CDR1 is MNHNS and CDR2 is SASEGT. This CDR3 is 13 amino acids long. V trimming: 7 bases; J trimming: 9 bases; junction bases outside the gene matches: 5. CDR3 in amino acids: CASIGTGLSPLHF. DNA of the CDR3: TGTGCCAGCATCGGGACAGGACTTTCACCCCTCCACTTT.

The chain joins TRBV7-2 to TRBJ2-7; 8 nucleotides line up with TRBD1. This CDR3 comprises 15 residues. The V and J ends lost 5 bases and 3 bases, in that order; junction bases with no gene match: 9. Per the germline V gene, CDR1 is SGHTA and CDR2 is FQGNSA. CDR3 sequence reads: CASSPRTGFGYEQYF. CDR3 nucleotides: TGTGCCAGCAGCCCTAGGACAGGGTTCGGCTACGAGCAGTACTTC.

V usage is TRBV7-9 and J usage is TRBJ1-5, with D possibly TRBD1 on 5 matching bases. The ends were cut back, 1 base at V and 5 bases at J, with 6 bases in the middle. Germline V gene sequence: CDR1 SEHNR, CDR2 FQNEAQ (reference sequence). This CDR3 contains 13 residues. The DNA of the CDR3 is TGTGCCAGCAGCTTAGAAGGGGATCAGCCCCAGCATTTT. This gives the protein CASSLEGDQPQHF.

The V gene is TRBV2, the J gene TRBJ2-1, with D uncertain. CDR1 is SNHLY and CDR2 is FYNNEI in the germline V gene. Trimming left V 1 base short and J 9 bases short, with 4 bases between. The CDR3 length is 11 residues. This CDR3 is CASSEEGEQFF. CDR3 nucleotide sequence: TGTGCCAGCAGTGAAGAAGGTGAGCAGTTCTTC.

The rearrangement links TRBV10-3 to TRBJ1-2, with TRBD1 matching over 8 bases. Trimming removed 10 bases from V and 4 bases from J; junction bases left unmatched: 8. CDR3 length: 13 amino acids. The germline V gene has CDR1 ENHRY and CDR2 SYGVKD. DNA for the CDR3: TGTGCCACCTCGACAGGGGAGGGCTATGGCTACACCTTC. Its protein is CATSTGEGYGYTF.

The rearrangement joins TRBV19 to TRBJ2-7; weak D call: TRBD1 (6 bases). The ends were cut back, 4 bases at V and 1 base at J, with 23 bases in the middle. The length of the CDR3 is 18 residues. The germline CDR1 and CDR2 sequences are LNHDA and SQIVND (reference sequence). CDR3 DNA sequence: TGTGCCAGTAGTAGCTATCGACCCGGGACAACCGAATCCTACGAGCAGTACTTC. Translation: CASSSYRPGTTESYEQYF. Together with reference TRBV19 and TRBJ2-7, the CDR3 gives the full variable domain: DGGITQSPKYLFRKEGQNVTLSCEQNLNHDAMYWYRQDPGQGLRLIYYSQIVNDFQKGDIAEGYSVSREKKESFPLTVTSAQKNPTAFYLCASSSYRPGTTESYEQYFGPGTRLTVT.

This chain joins TRBV6-1 and TRBJ2-2; no reliable D call. This CDR3 has 13 amino acids. V was cut by 3 bases and J by 3 bases, with 5 bases left in between. Germline CDR1 MNHNS, CDR2 SASEGT. This CDR3 reads CASSDTYTGELFF. The CDR3 DNA reads as TGTGCCAGCAGTGACACGTACACCGGGGAGCTGTTTTTT.

This sequence joins TRBV10-3 and TRBJ1-1; maybe TRBD1 (5 bases). V was trimmed by 1 base and J by 4 bases, leaving 7 bases between them. The germline gives CDR1 ENHRY, CDR2 SYGVKD. CDR3 length: 13 amino acids. The CDR3 region has the DNA TGTGCCATCAGTGAGTGGGGGGGCACTGAAGCTTTCTTT. Protein: CAISEWGGTEAFF.

The gene calls are TRBV5-5 and TRBJ1-1, with TRBD1 matching 7 bases. The trim removed 7 bases at V and 0 bases at J, leaving 3 bases unmatched. The germline V gene has CDR1 SGHKS and CDR2 YYEKEE (reference sequence). This CDR3 is built from 13 residues. The CDR3 DNA reads TGTGCCAGCGGACAGGCTATGAACACTGAAGCTTTCTTT. Translated: CASGQAMNTEAFF.

The chain links TRBV29-1 to TRBJ2-3; D gene uncertain. Trimming left V 0 bases short and J 0 bases short, with 4 bases between. Germline V gene sequence: CDR1 SQVTM, CDR2 ANQGSEA. This CDR3 has 13 residues. In nucleotides, the CDR3 is TGCAGCGTTGAAGAAGGGAGCACAGATACGCAGTATTTT. Protein product: CSVEEGSTDTQYF.

The chain combines TRBV28 with TRBJ1-2; TRBD1 might be the D (5 bases). Trimming took off 3 bases at V and 2 bases at J, with 7 bases between the two ends. CDR3 size: 13 residues. CDR1 and CDR2 from the germline V gene are MDHEN and SYDVKM. This chain's CDR3 is CASSLGGNYGYTF. For the CDR3, the DNA is TGTGCCAGCAGTTTGGGGGGGAACTATGGCTACACCTTC.

This chain joins TRBV10-3 and TRBJ2-6, with 8 bases matching TRBD1. This CDR3 spans 16 amino acids. J lost 2 bases, V lost 9 bases, and 9 bases had no gene match. Per the germline V gene, CDR1 is ENHRY and CDR2 is SYGVKD. Here the CDR3 reads CAMATSGGAGANVLTF. The CDR3 DNA reads as TGTGCCATGGCGACCTCAGGGGGCGCTGGGGCCAACGTCCTGACTTTC.

The chain has TRBV6-5 and TRBJ2-2; D is possibly TRBD2 (5 bases). The CDR3 extends over 15 amino acids. Per the germline V gene, CDR1 is MNHEY and CDR2 is SVGAGI. V lost 7 bases, J lost 1 base, and 13 bases lay in between. The CDR3 nucleotides are TGTGCCAGCAAGGAGTCGGGGAGGAACACCGGGGAGCTGTTTTTT. It yields the protein CASKESGRNTGELFF.

V and J are TRBV6-6 and TRBJ1-5; D gene unclear. With 4 bases removed from V and 5 bases from J, the gap between germline ends came to 12 bases. CDR3 length: 14 residues. In germline, CDR1 is MNHNY, CDR2 SVGAGI (reference sequence). The DNA of the CDR3 is TGTGCCAGCAGTTCACATACCCAAGATCAGCCCCAGCATTTT. It is translated as CASSSHTQDQPQHF.

This clone occurred a few times. The V and J genes are TRBV30 and TRBJ2-1; 8 bases align to TRBD1. The germline gives CDR1 GTSNPN, CDR2 SVGIG (reference sequence). The CDR3 consists of 13 residues. The J segment lost 9 bases and the V segment lost 4 bases, leaving 8 bases of the junction unmatched. The CDR3 bases are TGTGCCTGGACTAGGCCAGGGGGCACTGAGCAGTTCTTC. Amino acids: CAWTRPGGTEQFF.

The chain joins TRBV15 to TRBJ1-1, with D possibly TRBD1 on 5 matching bases. Trimming left V 6 bases short and J 11 bases short, with 19 bases between. The length of the CDR3 is 13 residues. Per the germline V gene, CDR1 is LNHNV and CDR2 is YYDKDF (reference sequence). For the CDR3, the DNA is TGTGCCACCAGTCCGACCCTGGGGGAGGCGGCTTTCTTT. Amino acids: CATSPTLGEAAFF.

In regard to this clone: One end of the junction fails to match germline, which may point to a read error. The V and J genes are TRBV6-5 and TRBJ2-7, with 7 bases aligning to TRBD2. The CDR3 runs to 13 residues. Per the germline V gene, CDR1 is MNHEY and CDR2 is SVGAGI. The CDR3 DNA reads as TGTGCCAGCAGTTACCCCGAGGGTAGCGGGTCGCGATTC. This translates into CASSYPEGSGSRF.

This clone showed up just a few times. The chain employs TRBV9 and TRBJ2-2, with no clear D. Per the germline V gene, CDR1 is SGDLS and CDR2 is YYNGEE. Trimming took 2 bases from V and 1 from J, leaving 6 bases between them. The CDR3 sequence is 14 residues long. The CDR3 bases are TGTGCCAGCAGCGTTACTGGGAACACCGGGGAGCTGTTTTTT. Translating gives CASSVTGNTGELFF.

The rearrangement uses TRBV7-9 and TRBJ2-7; D gene unclear. The V end was cut by 6 bases, the J end by 5 bases, with 11 bases between. This CDR3 comprises 12 residues. Germline lookup yields CDR1 SEHNR and CDR2 FQNEAQ (reference sequence). The CDR3 is CASREGYDEQYF. The CDR3 coding sequence is TGTGCCAGCAGGGAAGGTTACGACGAGCAGTACTTC.